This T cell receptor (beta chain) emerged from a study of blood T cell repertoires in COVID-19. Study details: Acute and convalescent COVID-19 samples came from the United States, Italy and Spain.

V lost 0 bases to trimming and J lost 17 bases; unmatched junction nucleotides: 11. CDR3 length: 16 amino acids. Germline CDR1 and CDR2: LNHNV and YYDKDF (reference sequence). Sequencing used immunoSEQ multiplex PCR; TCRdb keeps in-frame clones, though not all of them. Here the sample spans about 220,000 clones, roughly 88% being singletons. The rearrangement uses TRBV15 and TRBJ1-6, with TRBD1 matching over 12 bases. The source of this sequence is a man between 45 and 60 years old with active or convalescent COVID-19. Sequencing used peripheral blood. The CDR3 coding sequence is TGTGCCACCAGCAGAGATCCCGGGACAGGGGGCAATTCGATCCACTTT. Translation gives CATSRDPGTGGNSIHF.